The T cell receptor beta chain under discussion was sequenced for a study of T cells after yellow fever vaccination. Whole-study context: Preparing low-cell-number fractions relied on SMART-Seq v4 Ultra Low Input.

In TCRdb, the 5' RACE reads were re-called with MiXCR into one record per CDR3 protein. The data contain just over 300,000 distinct CDR3 sequences, roughly 3.5% of them singletons. Notes on the study in general: There was a possibility that FACS-sorted repertoires contained abundant clonotypes contaminating from the bulk population. It was the secondary response that reached its peak faster, day 5 versus 15, but it was weaker. Only a small proportion of the clonotypes turned up in both the CD4 and the CD8 compartments, likely arising from convergent recombination.

With regard to this clonotype: Its antigen remains unknown.

V was cut by 1 base and J by 4 bases, with 4 bases left in between. Germline CDR1 and CDR2: SQVTM and ANQGSEA. This CDR3 is 12 amino acids long. Here the sequenced sample was PBMCs, taken on the day of the yellow fever booster vaccination. The rearrangement uses TRBV29-1 and TRBJ2-2; D ambiguous. The TCR sequence derives from a man between 18 and 35 years old who received the YFV17D yellow fever vaccine. CDR3 nucleotides: TGCAGCGTTGAAGTGGTCACCGGGGAGCTGTTTTTT. It encodes CSVEVVTGELFF.